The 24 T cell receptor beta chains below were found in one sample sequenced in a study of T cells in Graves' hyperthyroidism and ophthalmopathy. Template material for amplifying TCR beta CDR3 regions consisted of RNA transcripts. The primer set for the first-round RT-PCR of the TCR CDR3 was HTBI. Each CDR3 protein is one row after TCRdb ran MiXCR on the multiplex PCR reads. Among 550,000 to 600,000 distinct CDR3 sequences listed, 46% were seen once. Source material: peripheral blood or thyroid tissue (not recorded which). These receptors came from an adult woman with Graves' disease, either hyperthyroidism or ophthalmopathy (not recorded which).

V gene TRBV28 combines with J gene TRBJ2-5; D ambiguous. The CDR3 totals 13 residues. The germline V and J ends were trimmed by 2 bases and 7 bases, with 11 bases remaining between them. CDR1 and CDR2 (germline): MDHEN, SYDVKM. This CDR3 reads CASSLEALRTQYF. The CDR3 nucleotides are TGTGCCAGCAGTTTAGAGGCCCTAAGGACCCAGTACTTC.

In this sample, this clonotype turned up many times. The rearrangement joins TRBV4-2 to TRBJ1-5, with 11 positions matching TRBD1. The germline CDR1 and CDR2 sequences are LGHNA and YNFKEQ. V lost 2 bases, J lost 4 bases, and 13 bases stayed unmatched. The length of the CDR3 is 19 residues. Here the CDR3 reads CASSQQHRRGQGVNQPQHF. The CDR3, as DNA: TGTGCCAGCAGCCAACAACATCGTAGGGGACAGGGGGTAAATCAGCCCCAGCATTTT.

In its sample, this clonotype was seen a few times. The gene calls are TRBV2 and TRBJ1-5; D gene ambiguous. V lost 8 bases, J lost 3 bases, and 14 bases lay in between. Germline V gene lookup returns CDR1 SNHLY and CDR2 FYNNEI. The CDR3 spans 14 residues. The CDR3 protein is CASGADGLNQPQHF. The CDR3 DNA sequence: TGTGCCAGCGGCGCGGACGGACTCAATCAGCCCCAGCATTTT.

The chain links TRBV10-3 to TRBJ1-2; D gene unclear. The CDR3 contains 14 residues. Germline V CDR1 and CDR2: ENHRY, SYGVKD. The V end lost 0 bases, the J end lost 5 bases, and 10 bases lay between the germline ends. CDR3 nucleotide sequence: TGTGCCATCAGTGAGTCGGGCCTGCTGTATGGCTACACCTTC. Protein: CAISESGLLYGYTF.

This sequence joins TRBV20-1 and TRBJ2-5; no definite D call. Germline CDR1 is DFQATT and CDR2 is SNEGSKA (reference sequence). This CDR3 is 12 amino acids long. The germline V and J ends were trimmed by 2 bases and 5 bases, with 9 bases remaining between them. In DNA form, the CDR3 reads TGCAGTGCTAGAACCCTGAGGGAGACCCAGTACTTC. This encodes CSARTLRETQYF.

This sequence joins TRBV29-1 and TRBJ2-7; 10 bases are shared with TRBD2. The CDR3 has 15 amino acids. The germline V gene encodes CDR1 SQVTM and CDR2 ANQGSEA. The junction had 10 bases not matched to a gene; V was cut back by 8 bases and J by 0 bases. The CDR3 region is CSSLTRTSGSYEQYF. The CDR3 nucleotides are TGCAGCAGTCTCACGCGGACTAGCGGCTCCTACGAGCAGTACTTC.

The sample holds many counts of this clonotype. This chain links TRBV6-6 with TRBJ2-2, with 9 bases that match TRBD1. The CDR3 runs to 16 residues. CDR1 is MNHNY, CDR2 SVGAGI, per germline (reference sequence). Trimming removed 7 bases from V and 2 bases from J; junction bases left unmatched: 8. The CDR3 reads CASKDQDRGNTGELFF. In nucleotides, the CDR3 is TGTGCCAGCAAGGACCAGGACAGGGGCAACACCGGGGAGCTGTTTTTT.

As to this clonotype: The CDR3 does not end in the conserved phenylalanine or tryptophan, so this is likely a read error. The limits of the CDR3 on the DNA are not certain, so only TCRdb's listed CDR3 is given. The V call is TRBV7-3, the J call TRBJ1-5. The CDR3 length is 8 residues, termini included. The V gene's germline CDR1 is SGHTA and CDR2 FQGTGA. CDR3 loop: CASSYGRS.

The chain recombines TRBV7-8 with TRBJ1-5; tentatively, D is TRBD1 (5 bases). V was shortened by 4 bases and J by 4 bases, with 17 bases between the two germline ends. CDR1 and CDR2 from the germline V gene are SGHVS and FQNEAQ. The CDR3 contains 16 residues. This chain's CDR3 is CASSSFSGRVNQPQHF. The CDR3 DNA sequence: TGTGCCAGCAGCTCCTTTTCCGGCAGGGTAAATCAGCCCCAGCATTTT.

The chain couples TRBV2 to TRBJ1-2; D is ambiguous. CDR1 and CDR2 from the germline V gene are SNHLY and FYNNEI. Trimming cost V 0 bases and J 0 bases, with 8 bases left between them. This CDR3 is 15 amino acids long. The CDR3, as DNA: TGTGCCAGCAGTGAAGCGGTCACCCCTAACTATGGCTACACCTTC. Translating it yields CASSEAVTPNYGYTF.

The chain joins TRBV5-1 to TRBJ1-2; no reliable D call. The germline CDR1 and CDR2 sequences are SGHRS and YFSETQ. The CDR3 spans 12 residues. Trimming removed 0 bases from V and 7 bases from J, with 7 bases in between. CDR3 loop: CASSLEGTGYTF. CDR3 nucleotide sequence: TGCGCCAGCAGCTTGGAAGGCACTGGCTACACCTTC.

As DNA, the CDR3 is TGTGCCAGCACCCCTTCGGCCGGACAGGGGGCCAACGTCCTGACTTTC. Translation: CASTPSAGQGANVLTF. V gene TRBV14 combines with J gene TRBJ2-6; weak D call: TRBD1 (6 bases). Germline assignment: CDR1 SGHDN and CDR2 FVKESK. There are 16 residues in the CDR3. With 7 bases removed from V and 4 bases from J, the gap between germline ends came to 17 bases.

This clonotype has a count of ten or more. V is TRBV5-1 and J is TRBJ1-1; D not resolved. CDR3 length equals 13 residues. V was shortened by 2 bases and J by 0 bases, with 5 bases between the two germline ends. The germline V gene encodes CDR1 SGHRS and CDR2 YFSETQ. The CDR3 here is CASSFEVNTEAFF. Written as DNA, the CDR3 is TGCGCCAGCAGCTTTGAGGTGAACACTGAAGCTTTCTTT.

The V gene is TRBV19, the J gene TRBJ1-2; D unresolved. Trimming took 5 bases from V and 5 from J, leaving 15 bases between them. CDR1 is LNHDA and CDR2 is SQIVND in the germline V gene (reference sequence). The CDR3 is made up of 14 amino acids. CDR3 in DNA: TGTGCCAGTAGTTCGTTTTTCCCACCTTATGGCTACACCTTC. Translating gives CASSSFFPPYGYTF.

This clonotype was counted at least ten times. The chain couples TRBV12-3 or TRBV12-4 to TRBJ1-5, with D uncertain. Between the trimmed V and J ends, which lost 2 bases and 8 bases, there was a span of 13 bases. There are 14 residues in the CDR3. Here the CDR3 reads CASSLKSKAEPQHF. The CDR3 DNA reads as TGTGCCAGCAGTTTAAAGTCAAAAGCGGAGCCCCAGCATTTT.

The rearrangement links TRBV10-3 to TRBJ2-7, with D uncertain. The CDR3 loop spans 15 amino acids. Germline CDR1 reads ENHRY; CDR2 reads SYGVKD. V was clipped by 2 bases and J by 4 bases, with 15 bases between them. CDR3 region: CAISEPRVRGYEQYF. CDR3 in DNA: TGTGCCATCAGTGAGCCGCGCGTTCGCGGATACGAGCAGTACTTC.

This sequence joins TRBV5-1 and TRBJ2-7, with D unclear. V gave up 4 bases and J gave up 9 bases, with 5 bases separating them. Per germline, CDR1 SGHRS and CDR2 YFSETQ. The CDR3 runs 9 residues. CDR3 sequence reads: CASSNGQYF. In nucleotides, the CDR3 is TGCGCCAGCAGCAACGGGCAGTACTTC.

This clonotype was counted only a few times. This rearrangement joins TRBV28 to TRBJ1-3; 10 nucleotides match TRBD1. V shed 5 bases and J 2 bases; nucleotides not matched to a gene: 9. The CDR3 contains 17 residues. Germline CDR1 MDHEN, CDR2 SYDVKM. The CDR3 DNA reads TGTGCCAGCAGTCATTCGCCGGGACAGGGGACTGGAAACACCATATATTTT. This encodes CASSHSPGQGTGNTIYF.

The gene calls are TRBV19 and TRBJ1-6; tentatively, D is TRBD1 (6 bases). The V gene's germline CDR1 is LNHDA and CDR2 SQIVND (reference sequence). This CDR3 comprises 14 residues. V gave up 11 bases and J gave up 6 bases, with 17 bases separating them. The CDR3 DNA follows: TGTGCCGCCCAGAGGACAGCCTTTAATTCACCCCTCCACTTT. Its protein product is CAAQRTAFNSPLHF.

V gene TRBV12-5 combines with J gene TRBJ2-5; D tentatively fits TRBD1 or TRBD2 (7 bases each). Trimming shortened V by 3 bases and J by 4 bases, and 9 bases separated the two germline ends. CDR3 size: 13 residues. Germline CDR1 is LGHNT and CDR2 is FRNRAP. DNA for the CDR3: TGTGCTAGTGGTTTCAGGGGGGGAGAGACCCAGTACTTC. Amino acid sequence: CASGFRGGETQYF.

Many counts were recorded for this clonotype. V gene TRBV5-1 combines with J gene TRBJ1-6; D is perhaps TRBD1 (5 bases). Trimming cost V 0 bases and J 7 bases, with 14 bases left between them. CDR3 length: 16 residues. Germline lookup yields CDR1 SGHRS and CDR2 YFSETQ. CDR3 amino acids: CASSLETGSQNSPLHF. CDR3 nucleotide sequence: TGCGCCAGCAGCTTGGAAACAGGTTCGCAGAATTCACCCCTCCACTTT.

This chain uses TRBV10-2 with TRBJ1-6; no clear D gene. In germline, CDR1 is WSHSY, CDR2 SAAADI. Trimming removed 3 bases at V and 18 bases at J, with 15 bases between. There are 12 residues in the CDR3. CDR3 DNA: TGCGCCAGCAGTGAAAGGAGCAGGACCCGCCACTTT. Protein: CASSERSRTRHF.

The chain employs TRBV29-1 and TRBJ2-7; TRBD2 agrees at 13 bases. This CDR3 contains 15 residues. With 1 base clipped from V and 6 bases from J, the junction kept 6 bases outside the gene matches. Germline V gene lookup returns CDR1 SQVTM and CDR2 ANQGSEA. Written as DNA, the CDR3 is TGCAGCGTTGAAGGAGGGACTAGCGGGATTCGCGAGCAGTACTTC. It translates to CSVEGGTSGIREQYF.

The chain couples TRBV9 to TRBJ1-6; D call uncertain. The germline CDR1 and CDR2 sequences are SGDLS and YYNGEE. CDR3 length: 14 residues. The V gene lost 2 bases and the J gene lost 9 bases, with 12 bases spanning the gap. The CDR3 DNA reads TGTGCCAGCAGCGTCATGCAGAATGCTTCACCCCTCCACTTT. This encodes CASSVMQNASPLHF.